The sequence of this T cell receptor beta chain was determined in a study of early T cells in non-severe SARS-CoV-2 infection. Looking at the study overall: Bulk RNA taken from unsorted whole blood was sequenced, leaving chains unpaired.

This CDR3 spans 12 amino acids. Trimming left V 8 bases short and J 5 bases short, with 13 bases between. Germline values: CDR1 MNHEY, CDR2 SVGAGI. Unique molecular identifiers were affixed to single, distinct cDNA molecules. TCRdb recomputed calls from the 5' RACE reads with MiXCR, one row per CDR3 protein. The data contain about 92,000 distinct CDR3 sequences, 13% to 15% of them singletons. Comment on this clonotype: Its antigen is still unknown.

Overall study findings and caveats: VDJdb-based annotation leaned toward anti-spike CD8 responses and missed private and CD4 specificities.

The sequence derives from an adult who was a healthcare worker with PCR-confirmed SARS-CoV-2 infection or an uninfected control (not recorded which). The sequenced material came from whole blood. The chain employs TRBV6-5 and TRBJ2-7, with a tentative D call TRBD2 (5 bases). CDR3 amino acids: CASGPSWNEQYF. CDR3 sequence (DNA): TGTGCCAGCGGTCCTAGCTGGAACGAGCAGTACTTC.